What follows are 21 T cell receptor beta chains derived from one specimen sequenced in a study of early T cells in non-severe SARS-CoV-2 infection. TCRdb re-called the 5' RACE reads with MiXCR, one entry per CDR3 protein. The top ten hold about 1.3% of the sample, which has about 99,000 distinct CDR3 sequences, approximately 17% seen once. The sample was whole blood. These receptors all stem from an adult who was a healthcare worker with PCR-confirmed SARS-CoV-2 infection or an uninfected control (not recorded which).

This clonotype was detected a few times. The gene calls are TRBV20-1 and TRBJ2-1, with no clear D. Germline CDR1 DFQATT, CDR2 SNEGSKA (reference sequence). V dropped 6 bases and J dropped 10 bases, with 19 bases sitting between them. CDR3 size: 13 residues. As DNA, the CDR3 is TGCAGTGCCGTCCGTGCCCCATCCAGGGAGCAGTTCTTC. It encodes CSAVRAPSREQFF.

This clonotype turned up a few times. The J gene is TRBJ2-1, the V gene TRBV5-1, with a tentative D call TRBD2 (6 bases). The V and J ends lost 4 bases and 8 bases respectively, with 16 bases between them. Germline CDR1 and CDR2: SGHRS and YFSETQ. The CDR3 extends over 14 amino acids. CDR3 sequence (DNA): TGCGCCAGCAGCCCGGGACCCGCTAGCGATGAGCAGTTCTTC. This codes for CASSPGPASDEQFF. The full variable domain, rest sourced from reference TRBV5-1 and TRBJ2-1, is KAGVTQTPRYLIKTRGQQVTLSCSPISGHRSVSWYQQTPGQGLQFLFEYFSETQRNKGNFPGRFSGRQFSNSRSEMNVSTLELGDSALYLCASSPGPASDEQFFGPGTRLTVL.

The rearrangement links TRBV7-9 to TRBJ2-4; TRBD1 is a possible D gene (5 bases). The CDR3 is 14 residues long. V lost 2 bases and J lost 4, with 9 bases in between. CDR1 SEHNR and CDR2 FQNEAQ come from the germline V gene (reference sequence). The CDR3 loop is CASSLNRGKNIQYF. The CDR3 nucleotides are TGTGCCAGCAGCTTAAATAGGGGTAAAAACATTCAGTACTTC.

The J gene is TRBJ2-3, the V gene TRBV7-2; 12 bases are a match to TRBD2. This CDR3 has 17 amino acids. CDR1 and CDR2 (germline): SGHTA, FQGNSA. J gave up 0 bases and V 6 bases, and 7 bases lay outside the gene matches. CDR3 residues: CASRLAGGSPSTDTQYF. DNA for the CDR3: TGTGCCAGCAGACTAGCGGGGGGATCCCCTAGCACAGATACGCAGTATTTT. The complete variable domain, with remaining parts taken from reference TRBV7-2 and TRBJ2-3, reads GAGVSQSPSNKVTEKGKDVELRCDPISGHTALYWYRQSLGQGLEFLIYFQGNSAPDKSGLPSDRFSAERTGGSVSTLTIQRTQQEDSAVYLCASRLAGGSPSTDTQYFGPGTRLTVL.

The chain carries TRBV7-2 and TRBJ2-7, with D maybe TRBD1 (6 bases). CDR1 and CDR2 (germline): SGHTA, FQGNSA. With 1 base removed from V and 4 bases from J, the gap between germline ends came to 14 bases. This CDR3 has 15 residues. The CDR3 here is CASSLGGQRSYEQYF. DNA of the CDR3: TGTGCCAGCAGCTTAGGTGGACAGAGAAGTTACGAGCAGTACTTC.

About this clonotype itself: One end of the junction varies from germline; a read error may be responsible. The chain recombines TRBV9 with TRBJ1-1, with 7 bases lining up with TRBD1. Germline V gene lookup returns CDR1 SGDLS and CDR2 YYNGEE. The CDR3 is 13 residues long. The CDR3 region is CASSDGTETEAFF. DNA for the CDR3: TGTGCTAGCAGCGACGGGACAGAGACTGAAGCTTTCTTT.

The chain is built from TRBV6-2 or TRBV6-3 and TRBJ2-7; 11 positions match TRBD2. CDR1 and CDR2 from the germline V gene are MNHEY and SVGEGT. The ends lost 5 bases at V and 0 bases at J; junction bases unmatched: 3. The CDR3 runs to 15 residues. The CDR3 reads CASSRLAGTSYEQYF. The CDR3 nucleotides read TGTGCCAGCAGTCGACTAGCGGGGACCTCCTACGAGCAGTACTTC.

Points on this clonotype: Given a much more abundant clone one base away, this may be a read error. This chain links TRBV20-1 with TRBJ1-1; perhaps TRBD1 as D (6 bases). This CDR3 contains 13 residues. CDR1 is DFQATT, CDR2 SNEGSKA, per germline (reference sequence). The V end was cut by 1 base, the J end by 3 bases, with 9 bases between. The CDR3 DNA reads as TGCAGTGCTAGAGGGGCAGGGGACACTGAAGCTTTCTTT. As protein: CSARGAGDTEAFF.

This clonotype was detected a few times. The chain recombines TRBV27 with TRBJ2-7; D is undetermined. The CDR3 runs 13 residues. Germline loops: CDR1 MNHEY, CDR2 SMNVEV (reference sequence). Trimming pared 7 bases from V and 0 bases from J, leaving 10 bases between. This CDR3 reads CASKRPSSYEQYF. CDR3 coding DNA: TGTGCCAGCAAACGGCCGAGCTCCTACGAGCAGTACTTC.

This clonotype turned up a few times. The chain is built from TRBV7-2 and TRBJ1-4, with 7 bases lining up with TRBD1. The V segment lost 5 bases and the J segment 3 bases; nucleotides outside the gene matches: 9. This CDR3 has 16 residues. Per germline, CDR1 SGHTA and CDR2 FQGNSA. DNA for the CDR3: TGTGCCAGCAGCCCAAGGCGGACAGGCTCTAATGAAAAACTGTTTTTT. Amino acid sequence: CASSPRRTGSNEKLFF.

This clonotype has more than one count but fewer than ten. V usage is TRBV11-3 and J usage is TRBJ1-1; a possible D gene is TRBD1 (5 bases). With 7 bases removed from V and 4 bases from J, the gap between germline ends came to 19 bases. Germline CDR1 SGHNT, CDR2 YENEEA. CDR3 length: 15 amino acids. In nucleotides, the CDR3 is TGTGCCAGCACCGGGGACTTTCGATGGGGCACTGAAGCTTTCTTT. Protein sequence: CASTGDFRWGTEAFF.

There are many counts of this clonotype. The chain carries TRBV7-9 and TRBJ2-7; D perhaps matches TRBD1 (6 bases). This CDR3 has 13 amino acids. Between the trimmed V and J ends, which lost 6 bases and 0 bases, there was a span of 9 bases. From germline, CDR1 is SEHNR and CDR2 FQNEAQ (reference sequence). The CDR3 protein is CASRDSLSYEQYF. The CDR3 coding sequence is TGTGCCAGCAGGGACAGCCTCTCCTACGAGCAGTACTTC.

This sequence joins TRBV12-3 or TRBV12-4 and TRBJ2-2; possibly TRBD1 for D (5 bases). The CDR3 is 15 residues long. Trimming shortened V by 7 bases and J by 0 bases, and 12 bases separated the two germline ends. This CDR3 is CASNRRQTNTGELFF. The CDR3 DNA is TGTGCCAGCAACCGAAGACAGACGAACACCGGGGAGCTGTTTTTT.

This rearrangement joins TRBV7-9 to TRBJ1-6; D possibly corresponds to TRBD1 (6 bases). The CDR3 covers 14 residues. V shed 5 bases and J shed 10 bases, with 15 bases lying between them. Per germline, CDR1 SEHNR and CDR2 FQNEAQ (reference sequence). The CDR3 sequence is CASSPQGGGSPLHF. In DNA, the CDR3 is TGTGCCAGCAGCCCACAGGGAGGGGGGTCACCCCTCCACTTT.

This chain's CDR3 is CASSDAGTDTQYF. The CDR3 DNA is TGTGCCAGCAGCGACGCCGGCACAGATACGCAGTATTTT. This rearrangement joins TRBV11-2 to TRBJ2-3; D is undetermined. The V end lost 5 bases, the J end lost 1 base, and 7 bases lay between the germline ends. Germline CDR1 and CDR2: SGHAT and FQNNGV. The CDR3 covers 13 residues. The complete variable domain, with remaining parts taken from reference TRBV11-2 and TRBJ2-3, reads EAGVAQSPRYKIIEKRQSVAFWCNPISGHATLYWYQQILGQGPKLLIQFQNNGVVDDSQLPKDRFSAERLKGVDSTLKIQPAKLEDSAVYLCASSDAGTDTQYFGPGTRLTVL.

This chain links TRBV7-6 with TRBJ2-7; D is undetermined. The germline V gene encodes CDR1 SGHVS and CDR2 FNYEAQ. CDR3 size: 18 residues. Trimming removed 5 bases at V and 0 bases at J, with 23 bases between. CDR3 nucleotide sequence: TGTGCCAGCAGCCTACAACCACCTCCATTGGCAGTCTCCTACGAGCAGTACTTC. Translation gives CASSLQPPPLAVSYEQYF.

This CDR3 is CASSYSFSGQGKGYTF. For the CDR3, the DNA is TGTGCCAGCAGTTACTCTTTTTCGGGACAGGGAAAAGGCTACACCTTC. This chain connects TRBV6-5 to TRBJ1-2; 9 bases agree with TRBD1. Per the germline V gene, CDR1 is MNHEY and CDR2 is SVGAGI. CDR3 size: 16 residues. J gave up 8 bases and V 0 bases, and 10 bases lay outside the gene matches.

The chain uses TRBV9 and TRBJ2-1; TRBD2 matches at 8 bases. The CDR3 is 16 amino acids. V dropped 0 bases and J dropped 5; count of bases not matched to a gene: 7. Germline V gene data show CDR1 as SGDLS and CDR2 as YYNGEE. CDR3 DNA sequence: TGTGCCAGCAGCGTAGTAGGAGCGGGAGCTGACAATGAGCAGTTCTTC. Its protein is CASSVVGAGADNEQFF.

V gene TRBV18 combines with J gene TRBJ1-1; possible D gene TRBD1, 5 bases. There are 16 residues in the CDR3. V shed 4 bases and J shed 1 base, with 16 bases lying between them. Germline lookup yields CDR1 KGHSH and CDR2 LQKENI. CDR3: CASSRDVLRKNTEAFF. For the CDR3, the DNA is TGTGCCAGCTCACGGGACGTCCTAAGGAAGAACACTGAAGCTTTCTTT.

In this sample, this clonotype turned up many times. V gene TRBV18 combines with J gene TRBJ1-1; no clear D. Trimming removed 8 bases from V and 1 base from J, with 11 bases in between. This CDR3 spans 13 amino acids. Germline-derived CDR1 and CDR2 are KGHSH and LQKENI. The CDR3 protein is CASSFSGNTEAFF. The CDR3, as DNA: TGTGCCAGCAGTTTTTCCGGGAACACTGAAGCTTTCTTT.

The CDR3: CASQVGWQPNTEAFF. The DNA of the CDR3 is TGTGCCAGCCAGGTCGGCTGGCAACCGAACACTGAAGCTTTCTTT. The V call is TRBV12-3 or TRBV12-4, the J call TRBJ1-1; the D is unclear. This CDR3 is 15 amino acids long. With 8 bases removed from V and 1 base from J, the gap between germline ends came to 17 bases.